Listed below are T cell receptor beta chains from one sample, sequenced in a study of cytomegalovirus exposure and HLA in healthy donors. Clones were read by immunoSEQ multiplex PCR, and TCRdb kept only the in-frame ones, dropping some. This table has a few hundred thousand clones, around four fifths appearing once. Sequencing used PBMCs. The receptors here all came from a woman younger than 45 in good health and CMV-seropositive. Both conserved end residues are trimmed from each CDR3. The D gene is left open where the match is weak. Some rows mark clone size as missing; the rest say once, few, many or name a class of expanded clone.

>TRBV9|TRBD2|NA
ASSAGLAVYNEQF
>TRBV9|NA|NA
ASSPTGNGQPQH
>TRBV6-5|NA|NA
ASSYSLGAGDTEAF
>TRBV9|NA|NA
ASSASAGPTGELF
>TRBV6-5|NA|NA
ASSSGHDEQY
>TRBV15|TRBD1|NA
ATSIYRGTGNTIY
>TRBV5-6|TRBD2|NA
ASTTLGLAGGEQY
>TRBV28|NA|NA
ASSMDGYNEQF
>TRBV6-6|NA|NA
ASTQDRSYEQY
>TRBV5-4|NA|NA
ASSLGRESSYEQY
>TRBV29-1|NA|NA
SVEGRTYGYT
>TRBV5-6|NA|NA
ASSLDPSTYEQY
>TRBV29-1|NA|NA
SVESGNNEQF
>TRBV29-1|NA|NA
SVIFSATGELF
>TRBV9|NA|NA
ASSVGIGSYNEQF
>TRBV6-7|TRBD1|few
ASSYSGTGSDLTGELF
>TRBV19|NA|once
ASIPPAERRRGYRETQY
>TRBV5-6|NA|NA
ASSLVDYVLLGTEAF
>TRBV7-9|NA|NA
ASSLRLHGYT
>TRBV28|NA|few
ASSSRGKNEQF
>TRBV6-5|TRBD1|NA
ASSYSRDSSYEQY
>TRBV7-6|TRBD2|NA
ASSSGLAGVVDNEQF
>TRBV15|NA|NA
ATRGDNEQF
>TRBV5-1|TRBD2|NA
ASRLAGHTDTQY
>TRBV9|NA|NA
ASSVSGVVKYEEQY
>TRBV5-1|TRBD1|NA
ASSFRGSTGELF
>TRBV11-2|TRBD2|NA
ASSSMTGTSAYEQY
>TRBV28|NA|once
ASSFGTEAF
>TRBV5-1|NA|NA
ASSLAVNEQF
>TRBV10-3|TRBD1|NA
AILPDRAFTEAF
>TRBV5-6|TRBD1|NA
ASSLSGTGESTQY
>TRBV4-2|NA|NA
ASSQAISREYFVGEQY
>TRBV13|TRBD1|NA
ASRGRQGISEQF
>TRBV2|NA|NA
ASSREGGLTEAF
>TRBV9|NA|NA
ASSVGGLGQPQH
>TRBV7-9|NA|NA
ASSSSGGDTEAF
>TRBV29-1|NA|NA
SVVSSDTQY
>TRBV30|NA|NA
AWSGVYSNQPQH
>TRBV4-1|NA|NA
ASSQGRLGQPQH